One sample yielded the 22 T cell receptor beta chains listed below, sequenced in a study of CD8+ T cells in alopecia areata. After isolation, RNA underwent reverse transcription to generate cDNA as the sequencing template. Data came from immunoSEQ multiplex PCR; TCRdb stores just in-frame clones and leaves some out. The data contain tens of thousands of clones, roughly 57% of them singletons. Sequences were derived from CD8+ T cells sorted from blood, sampled at week 0. The receptors shown here come from a human donor with alopecia areata.

J is TRBJ2-5 and V is TRBV13; 7 nucleotides line up with TRBD1. After removal of 6 bases from V and 4 bases from J, the junction contained 11 bases not matched to a gene. CDR1 and CDR2 from the germline V gene are PRHDT and FYEKMQ (reference sequence). There are 15 residues in the CDR3. The CDR3: CASRDDRVSRETQYF. CDR3 in DNA: TGTGCCAGCAGAGACGACAGGGTCTCTCGAGAGACCCAGTACTTC. The variable domain in full, completed from reference TRBV13 and TRBJ2-5, reads AAGVIQSPRHLIKEKRETATLKCYPIPRHDTVYWYQQGPGQDPQFLISFYEKMQSDKGSIPDRFSAQQFSDYHSELNMSSLELGDSALYFCASRDDRVSRETQYFGPGTRLLVL.

The chain's CDR3 is CASSLFRGWGNNEQFF. CDR3 sequence (DNA): TGTGCCAGCAGTTTATTTCGGGGATGGGGGAACAATGAGCAGTTCTTC. The rearrangement links TRBV28 to TRBJ2-1; TRBD1 or TRBD2 may be the D gene (5 bases each). V lost 1 base to trimming and J lost 5 bases, with 15 bases between them. Germline CDR1 and CDR2: MDHEN and SYDVKM. The CDR3 runs 16 residues.

The V call is TRBV5-1, the J call TRBJ2-3, with D unclear. The CDR3 runs to 15 residues. Germline CDR1 SGHRS, CDR2 YFSETQ. V was clipped by 8 bases and J by 2 bases, with 18 bases between them. The CDR3 DNA reads as TGCGCCAGGGAGTGTGTCCCTATTCTCACAGATACGCAGTATTTT. This translates into CARECVPILTDTQYF. Full variable domain (rest looked up from reference TRBV5-1 and TRBJ2-3): KAGVTQTPRYLIKTRGQQVTLSCSPISGHRSVSWYQQTPGQGLQFLFEYFSETQRNKGNFPGRFSGRQFSNSRSEMNVSTLELGDSALYLCARECVPILTDTQYFGPGTRLTVL.

The rearrangement uses TRBV27 and TRBJ1-2; D not resolved. The CDR3 sequence is 13 residues long. Looked up from germline, CDR1 is MNHEY and CDR2 is SMNVEV (reference sequence). Trimming took off 5 bases at V and 2 bases at J, with 9 bases between the two ends. Written as DNA, the CDR3 is TGTGCCAGCAGTCTCACCGGGAACTATGGCTACACCTTC. Amino acid sequence: CASSLTGNYGYTF.

As regards this clone: The same CDR3 can be traced to other DNA sequences in this sample. V and J are TRBV9 and TRBJ2-7, with D tentatively TRBD1 or TRBD2 (5 bases each). This CDR3 contains 15 residues. Germline-derived CDR1 and CDR2 are SGDLS and YYNGEE. Trimming shortened V by 0 bases and J by 1 base, and 11 bases separated the two germline ends. The CDR3 DNA follows: TGTGCCAGCAGCGTAGGGCAGGGAGCGTCCTACGAGCAGTACTTC. Its protein product is CASSVGQGASYEQYF.

The rearrangement uses TRBV4-3 and TRBJ2-5; no definite D call. This CDR3 is built from 11 residues. The ends were cut back, 7 bases at V and 5 bases at J, with 8 bases in the middle. Germline assignment: CDR1 LGHNA and CDR2 YSLEER. Here the CDR3 DNA reads TGCGCCAGCATAGGGCCCGAGACCCAGTACTTC. Translation: CASIGPETQYF.

The chain uses TRBV7-6 and TRBJ2-7; TRBD2 agrees at 8 bases. The CDR3 covers 14 residues. V shed 5 bases and J 2 bases; nucleotides not matched to a gene: 5. Per the germline V gene, CDR1 is SGHVS and CDR2 is FNYEAQ. CDR3 in DNA: TGTGCCAGCAGCGCACCGGGACTAGCCTACGAGCAGTACTTC. Translated, it gives CASSAPGLAYEQYF. Full variable domain (rest looked up from reference TRBV7-6 and TRBJ2-7): GAGVSQSPRYKVTKRGQDVALRCDPISGHVSLYWYRQALGQGPEFLTYFNYEAQQDKSGLPNDRFSAERPEGSISTLTIQRTEQRDSAMYRCASSAPGLAYEQYFGPGTRLTVT.

J is TRBJ1-6 and V is TRBV27, with D perhaps matching TRBD1 (6 bases). Germline V gene sequence: CDR1 MNHEY, CDR2 SMNVEV (reference sequence). Trimming took off 3 bases at V and 6 bases at J, with 9 bases between the two ends. This CDR3 has 14 residues. The CDR3 loop reads CASSFGQSNSPLHF. The CDR3 DNA reads TGTGCCAGCAGTTTCGGACAGAGTAATTCACCCCTCCACTTT.

The CDR3 protein is CASSLSGGRDTQYF. For the CDR3, the DNA is TGTGCCAGCAGTTTATCTGGGGGACGGGATACGCAGTATTTT. The V call is TRBV27, the J call TRBJ2-3; D is possibly TRBD1 or TRBD2 (5 bases each). Germline V CDR1 and CDR2: MNHEY, SMNVEV (reference sequence). V lost 0 bases and J lost 6, with 10 bases in between. CDR3 length: 14 residues.

V gene TRBV28 combines with J gene TRBJ2-5, with a possible D match to TRBD2 (6 bases). Trimming cost V 6 bases and J 3 bases, with 20 bases left between them. This CDR3 is 16 amino acids long. CDR1 and CDR2 (germline): MDHEN, SYDVKM. This chain's CDR3 is CASRPTDRSGEETQYF. CDR3 sequence (DNA): TGTGCCAGCAGGCCCACTGATCGTAGCGGCGAAGAGACCCAGTACTTC.

This clone was seen a handful of times. The CDR3 DNA sequence: TGTGCCAGCAGTTACGAGGGGCGCGGCACTGAAGCTTTCTTT. It codes for CASSYEGRGTEAFF. The chain has TRBV6-6 and TRBJ1-1, with D perhaps TRBD1 (5 bases). The CDR3 has 14 residues. V was clipped by 2 bases and J by 4 bases, with 11 bases between them. In germline, CDR1 is MNHNY, CDR2 SVGAGI (reference sequence).

The table lists this clone with a few counts. The rearrangement uses TRBV27 and TRBJ2-7, with D unclear. Germline CDR1 MNHEY, CDR2 SMNVEV (reference sequence). The CDR3 has 16 residues. V gave up 0 bases and J gave up 5 bases, with 17 bases separating them. CDR3 in DNA: TGTGCCAGCAGTTTATCGAAGTTTTGGGCTTTCCACGAGCAGTACTTC. Amino acids: CASSLSKFWAFHEQYF.

The V and J genes are TRBV9 and TRBJ2-4; unclear D gene. The CDR3 runs to 16 residues. The germline V gene has CDR1 SGDLS and CDR2 YYNGEE. Trimming shortened V by 0 bases and J by 1 base, and 11 bases separated the two germline ends. CDR3 loop: CASSVDGVGAKNIQYF. CDR3 coding DNA: TGTGCCAGCAGCGTAGATGGGGTTGGGGCCAAAAACATTCAGTACTTC. Together with reference TRBV9 and TRBJ2-4, the CDR3 gives the full variable domain: DSGVTQTPKHLITATGQRVTLRCSPRSGDLSVYWYQQSLDQGLQFLIQYYNGEERAKGNILERFSAQQFPDLHSELNLSSLELGDSALYFCASSVDGVGAKNIQYFGAGTRLSVL.

This chain uses TRBV5-6 with TRBJ2-3; possibly TRBD2 for D (6 bases). V lost 5 bases, J lost 4 bases, and 17 bases lay in between. CDR1 is SGHDT and CDR2 is YYEEEE in the germline V gene. The CDR3 loop spans 15 amino acids. The CDR3 reads CASSQAAGSADTQYF. In DNA form, the CDR3 reads TGTGCCAGCAGTCAGGCGGCGGGGTCCGCAGATACGCAGTATTTT.

The genes are TRBV7-6 and TRBJ2-3; 8 bases are shared with TRBD1. V lost 5 bases, J lost 6 bases, and 13 bases stayed unmatched. This CDR3 has 16 amino acids. Germline V lookup: CDR1 SGHVS, CDR2 FNYEAQ. The CDR3 loop is CASSTRQGTEGDTQYF. The DNA for the CDR3 is TGTGCCAGCAGCACCCGACAGGGGACGGAGGGGGATACGCAGTATTTT.

The rearrangement uses TRBV4-3 and TRBJ1-2, with D possibly TRBD1 on 6 matching bases. The CDR3 contains 16 residues. V lost 0 bases and J lost 3, with 14 bases in between. CDR1 LGHNA and CDR2 YSLEER come from the germline V gene. The CDR3: CASSQDLGQSYYGYTF. CDR3 nucleotide sequence: TGCGCCAGCAGCCAAGATCTCGGACAGAGCTACTATGGCTACACCTTC.

The chain is built from TRBV28 and TRBJ2-3; D is uncertain. Trimming cost V 6 bases and J 3 bases, with 7 bases left between them. The CDR3 is made up of 12 amino acids. Germline values: CDR1 MDHEN, CDR2 SYDVKM. The CDR3 region has the DNA TGTGCCAGCAGCCTATCAACAGATACGCAGTATTTT. The encoded protein is CASSLSTDTQYF. Variable domain in full (rest from reference TRBV28 and TRBJ2-3): DVKVTQSSRYLVKRTGEKVFLECVQDMDHENMFWYRQDPGLGLRLIYFSYDVKMKEKGDIPEGYSVSREKKERFSLILESASTNQTSMYLCASSLSTDTQYFGPGTRLTVL.

The chain employs TRBV7-9 and TRBJ2-3, with 15 bases fitting TRBD2. V was clipped by 5 bases and J by 3 bases; unmatched bases: 3. From germline, CDR1 is SEHNR and CDR2 FQNEAQ (reference sequence). This CDR3 comprises 16 residues. CDR3 amino acids: CASSGLAGGTTDTQYF. The CDR3 DNA sequence: TGTGCCAGCAGCGGACTAGCGGGGGGGACGACAGATACGCAGTATTTT.

This clone was counted between two and nine times. Other DNA variants within this sample encode the same CDR3. This chain connects TRBV4-3 to TRBJ1-1, with D perhaps matching TRBD1 (6 bases). The CDR3 runs 16 residues. Between the trimmed V and J ends, which lost 1 base and 0 bases, there was a span of 12 bases. CDR1 LGHNA and CDR2 YSLEER come from the germline V gene. CDR3 loop: CASSQGPGALNTEAFF. CDR3 sequence (DNA): TGCGCCAGCAGCCAAGGGCCGGGGGCCCTGAACACTGAAGCTTTCTTT.

This chain joins TRBV29-1 and TRBJ2-3; a weak D match, TRBD2 (5 bases). V was pared by 4 bases and J by 2 bases, with 16 bases between. Germline lookup yields CDR1 SQVTM and CDR2 ANQGSEA. CDR3 length equals 15 residues. DNA for the CDR3: TGCAGCGTTGGGGGAGCGGAGGCTCACACAGATACGCAGTATTTT. Its protein is CSVGGAEAHTDTQYF.

The chain couples TRBV25-1 to TRBJ2-7; 9 nucleotides line up with TRBD1. The V and J ends lost 4 bases and 2 bases, in that order; junction bases with no gene match: 3. Germline CDR1 and CDR2: MGHDK and SYGVNS. The CDR3 is made up of 14 amino acids. Written as DNA, the CDR3 is TGTGCCAGCAGTGCGGGACAGGGAGCCTACGAGCAGTACTTC. Its protein is CASSAGQGAYEQYF.

This clone was counted between two and nine times. This sequence may be a read error, since a much larger clone differs from it by one base. The chain combines TRBV6-5 with TRBJ2-5; 10 nucleotides agree with TRBD1. The J segment lost 3 bases and the V segment lost 6 bases, leaving 4 bases of the junction unmatched. The CDR3 has 14 amino acids. Germline CDR1 is MNHEY and CDR2 is SVGAGI. The CDR3 region is CASSPTGGEETQYF. In nucleotides, the CDR3 is TGTGCCAGCAGCCCGACAGGGGGCGAAGAGACCCAGTACTTC.